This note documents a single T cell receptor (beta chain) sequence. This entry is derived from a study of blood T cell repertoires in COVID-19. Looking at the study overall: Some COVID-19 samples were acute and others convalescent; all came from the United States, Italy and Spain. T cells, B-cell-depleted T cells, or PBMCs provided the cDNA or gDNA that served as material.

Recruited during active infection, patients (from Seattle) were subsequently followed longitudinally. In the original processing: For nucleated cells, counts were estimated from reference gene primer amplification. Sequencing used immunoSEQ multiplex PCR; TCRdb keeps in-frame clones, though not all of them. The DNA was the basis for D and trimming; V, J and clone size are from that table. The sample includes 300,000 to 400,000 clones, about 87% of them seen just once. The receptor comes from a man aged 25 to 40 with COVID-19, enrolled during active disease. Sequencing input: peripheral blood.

CDR3 DNA: TGTGCCAGCAGTTCACCAGCGGGAGGTTCCTACGAGCAGTACTTC. Its translation is CASSSPAGGSYEQYF. V is TRBV28 and J is TRBJ2-7; TRBD2 aligns across 9 bases. Germline values: CDR1 MDHEN, CDR2 SYDVKM. The CDR3 is 15 amino acids. V was clipped by 4 bases and J by 1 base; unmatched bases: 5.